What follows are 31 T cell receptor beta chains derived from one specimen sequenced in a study of spatial heterogeneity in lung cancer. Indicated time point: sample taken at primary tumor resection. TCRdb called the 5' RACE reads again in MiXCR, with one record for every CDR3 protein. The table has approximately 18,000 distinct CDR3 sequences, roughly 5.7% seen once. Their specific antigens are unknown. Study findings and constraints: Tumors with more nonsynonymous mutations had more expanded intratumoral alpha and beta TCRs.

The material was lung tumor tissue, obtained at surgery. The source of these receptors is a female donor with early-stage non-small cell lung cancer.

The table lists this clonotype with a few counts. This chain connects TRBV27 to TRBJ1-5; D is ambiguous. This CDR3 is 13 amino acids long. Trimming removed 4 bases from V and 7 bases from J, with 11 bases in between. Per germline, CDR1 MNHEY and CDR2 SMNVEV (reference sequence). CDR3 coding DNA: TGTGCCAGCAGTTCGATCGGAGGGCAGCCCCAGCATTTT. It specifies CASSSIGGQPQHF.

This clonotype was found many times. This chain uses TRBV5-6 with TRBJ2-3; 9 nucleotides agree with TRBD1. V dropped 2 bases and J dropped 5; count of bases not matched to a gene: 6. CDR1 SGHDT and CDR2 YYEEEE come from the germline V gene. The CDR3 runs to 15 residues. The CDR3 nucleotides read TGTGCCAGCAGCTTTGGACAGGGGTTTGGAGATACGCAGTATTTT. This codes for CASSFGQGFGDTQYF. Full variable domain (rest looked up from reference TRBV5-6 and TRBJ2-3): DAGVTQSPTHLIKTRGQQVTLRCSPKSGHDTVSWYQQALGQGPQFIFQYYEEEERQRGNFPDRFSGHQFPNYSSELNVNALLLGDSALYLCASSFGQGFGDTQYFGPGTRLTVL.

This clonotype was detected many times. CDR3 sequence reads: CASSQVFGLNEKLFF. DNA of the CDR3: TGCGCCAGCAGCCAAGTTTTCGGGCTTAATGAAAAACTGTTTTTT. V is TRBV4-1 and J is TRBJ1-4; the D is unclear. V lost 1 base and J lost 4, with 10 bases in between. This CDR3 contains 15 residues. CDR1 is MGHRA and CDR2 is YSYEKL in the germline V gene.

By share of the sample, this clonotype is medium-sized. This chain joins TRBV15 and TRBJ2-1, with D possibly being TRBD1 (6 bases). Trimming pared 0 bases from V and 8 bases from J, leaving 14 bases between. Germline V gene data show CDR1 as LNHNV and CDR2 as YYDKDF (reference sequence). The CDR3 loop spans 15 amino acids. The CDR3 DNA reads TGTGCCACCAGCAGAGATGCCCAGGGGCTCGATGAGCAGTTCTTC. As protein: CATSRDAQGLDEQFF.

This clonotype was detected many times. J is TRBJ2-6 and V is TRBV13, with D unresolved. Germline CDR1 is PRHDT and CDR2 is FYEKMQ (reference sequence). V lost 5 bases and J 4 bases, leaving 12 bases between the germline ends. There are 15 residues in the CDR3. The CDR3 DNA sequence: TGTGCCAGCAGCCTGGCCGAGGCGGGGGCCAACGTCCTGACTTTC. Its protein is CASSLAEAGANVLTF.

This clonotype has only one observation. This may be a read error, as it is one base from a much larger clone. The rearrangement uses TRBV7-9 and TRBJ2-4, with D possibly being TRBD2 (6 bases). Germline CDR1 and CDR2: SEHNR and FQNEAQ (reference sequence). The CDR3 spans 13 residues. Trimming removed 0 bases at V and 8 bases at J, with 8 bases between. In nucleotides, the CDR3 is TGTGCCAGCAGCTTAGCGTCGGGGGACATTCAGTACTTC. This encodes CASSLASGDIQYF.

This clonotype came up many times. The gene calls are TRBV6-2 or TRBV6-3 and TRBJ1-1; tentative D call: TRBD1 (5 bases). This CDR3 has 15 amino acids. Germline V CDR1 and CDR2: MNHEY, SVGEGT. V gave up 0 bases and J gave up 5 bases, with 13 bases separating them. The CDR3 nucleotides are TGTGCCAGCAGTTACTCGCTGGGGGAGGGGACTGAAGCTTTCTTT. This encodes CASSYSLGEGTEAFF.

This clonotype has ten or more counts. The rearrangement joins TRBV12-3 or TRBV12-4 to TRBJ2-7; D is unresolved. The CDR3 has 12 residues. Trimming took off 1 base at V and 6 bases at J, with 7 bases between the two ends. CDR3 residues: CASSLVSSEQYF. CDR3 DNA sequence: TGTGCCAGCAGTTTAGTCTCAAGCGAGCAGTACTTC.

This clonotype showed up many times. CDR3 region: CASSPYLNTGELFF. As DNA, the CDR3 is TGTGCCAGCTCACCCTATCTTAACACCGGGGAGCTGTTTTTT. V is TRBV18 and J is TRBJ2-2; D is unresolved. This CDR3 is built from 14 residues. The V gene's germline CDR1 is KGHSH and CDR2 LQKENI. V was trimmed by 3 bases and J by 2 bases, leaving 7 bases between them.

At least ten counts were recorded for this clonotype. The V and J genes are TRBV11-2 and TRBJ2-3; TRBD1 agrees at 9 bases. The CDR3 totals 16 residues. J was trimmed by 3 bases and V by 5 bases; bases with no gene match: 9. The germline V gene encodes CDR1 SGHAT and CDR2 FQNNGV. The CDR3 DNA reads as TGTGCCAGCAGCGCGATACAGGGGGCGAGGACAGATACGCAGTATTTT. Its translation is CASSAIQGARTDTQYF.

This clonotype was counted between two and nine times. V is TRBV7-2 and J is TRBJ2-3; no clear D. This CDR3 spans 12 amino acids. Germline V CDR1 and CDR2: SGHTA, FQGNSA. Trimming took 5 bases from V and 7 from J, leaving 10 bases between them. CDR3 protein: CASSHPINTQYF. CDR3 DNA sequence: TGTGCCAGCAGCCACCCCATAAATACGCAGTATTTT.

This clonotype was seen repeatedly, ten times or more. The rearrangement uses TRBV20-1 and TRBJ2-1; unclear D gene. Germline lookup yields CDR1 DFQATT and CDR2 SNEGSKA (reference sequence). V was cut by 8 bases and J by 8 bases, with 19 bases left in between. The CDR3 spans 13 residues. CDR3: CSNSGPRDYEQFF. The CDR3 DNA follows: TGCAGTAATTCAGGACCCCGAGATTATGAGCAGTTCTTC.

This clonotype was counted at least ten times. V is TRBV28 and J is TRBJ2-3; no firm D call. The germline CDR1 and CDR2 sequences are MDHEN and SYDVKM. The V end lost 6 bases, the J end lost 4 bases, and 11 bases lay between the germline ends. This CDR3 comprises 13 residues. CDR3 residues: CASSSLGSDTQYF. The CDR3 DNA follows: TGTGCCAGCAGCTCGCTCGGTTCAGATACGCAGTATTTT.

This clonotype was seen more than once but under ten times. This chain uses TRBV14 with TRBJ1-2, with 7 bases identical to TRBD1. From germline, CDR1 is SGHDN and CDR2 FVKESK. The CDR3 sequence is 15 residues long. V was clipped by 0 bases and J by 5 bases; unmatched bases: 6. CDR3 DNA: TGTGCCAGCAGCCAAGATTTTGGGACAGTATATGGCTACACCTTC. Amino acid sequence: CASSQDFGTVYGYTF.

There are many counts of this clonotype. An end of the junction does not agree with germline; a read error may underlie this. The rearrangement links TRBV20-1 to TRBJ1-4, with D uncertain. Germline V gene sequence: CDR1 DFQATT, CDR2 SNEGSKA (reference sequence). CDR3 length: 13 residues. CDR3 in DNA: TGCAGTGCCAGAGCGAGCCCTGGAGGAAAACTGTTTTTT. Its protein product is CSARASPGGKLFF.

This clonotype was observed at least ten times. The rearrangement links TRBV9 to TRBJ1-5; TRBD1 might be the D (6 bases). The ends were cut back, 4 bases at V and 6 bases at J, with 17 bases in the middle. Germline V gives CDR1 SGDLS, CDR2 YYNGEE. The CDR3 loop spans 15 amino acids. The CDR3 DNA sequence: TGTGCCAGCAGCTCCCCAGGGGAGTGGGGTCAGCCCCAGCATTTT. Protein sequence: CASSSPGEWGQPQHF.

This clonotype has a count of ten or more. The chain links TRBV6-1 to TRBJ1-5, with 8 bases matching TRBD1. Trimming removed 6 bases from V and 1 base from J; junction bases left unmatched: 5. The CDR3 spans 15 residues. In germline, CDR1 is MNHNS, CDR2 SASEGT. CDR3 amino acids: CASSEDRVSNQPQHF. The CDR3 nucleotides are TGTGCCAGCAGCGAGGACAGGGTCAGCAATCAGCCCCAGCATTTT.

The sample holds many counts of this clonotype. V usage is TRBV20-1 and J usage is TRBJ2-7; perhaps TRBD2 as D (5 bases). Germline loops: CDR1 DFQATT, CDR2 SNEGSKA (reference sequence). The V gene lost 1 base and the J gene lost 3 bases, with 13 bases spanning the gap. CDR3 length: 14 residues. The CDR3 sequence is CSARVQAVSYEQYF. Written as DNA, the CDR3 is TGCAGTGCTAGAGTCCAAGCGGTAAGCTACGAGCAGTACTTC.

This clonotype was seen more than once but under ten times. The rearrangement links TRBV2 to TRBJ2-1; 8 bases are shared with TRBD1. J was trimmed by 10 bases and V by 6 bases; bases with no gene match: 11. The CDR3 consists of 14 residues. Germline CDR1 reads SNHLY; CDR2 reads FYNNEI. The CDR3 loop reads CASSRQGKLEEQFF. DNA of the CDR3: TGTGCCAGCAGCCGACAGGGGAAGTTGGAAGAGCAGTTCTTC. The full variable domain, completed using reference TRBV2 and TRBJ2-1, is EPEVTQTPSHQVTQMGQEVILRCVPISNHLYFYWYRQILGQKVEFLVSFYNNEISEKSEIFDDQFSVERPDGSNFTLKIRSTKLEDSAMYFCASSRQGKLEEQFFGPGTRLTVL.

This clonotype came up a few times. The gene calls are TRBV7-2 and TRBJ2-5; 11 bases agree with TRBD2. CDR1 is SGHTA, CDR2 FQGNSA, per germline. With 5 bases clipped from V and 3 bases from J, the junction kept 5 bases outside the gene matches. This CDR3 region has 15 residues. CDR3 amino acids: CASSVMGLAEETQYF. CDR3 coding DNA: TGTGCCAGCAGCGTGATGGGACTAGCGGAAGAGACCCAGTACTTC.

Many counts were recorded for this clonotype. This chain uses TRBV27 with TRBJ1-2; TRBD1 matches at 8 bases. V trimming: 5 bases; J trimming: 7 bases; junction bases outside the gene matches: 12. In germline, CDR1 is MNHEY, CDR2 SMNVEV (reference sequence). The CDR3 is 15 residues long. The CDR3 DNA sequence: TGTGCCAGCAGTCCTGGGGCCCGCAGGGGGCTTGGCTACACCTTC. Translating gives CASSPGARRGLGYTF.

V gene TRBV10-2 combines with J gene TRBJ2-7, with 8 bases fitting TRBD1. The CDR3 runs 15 residues. The J segment lost 1 base and the V segment lost 6 bases, leaving 8 bases of the junction unmatched. Germline CDR1 and CDR2: WSHSY and SAAADI. The CDR3 reads CASRPPQGVSYEQYF. CDR3 DNA sequence: TGCGCCAGCAGGCCGCCACAGGGGGTATCCTACGAGCAGTACTTC.

This clonotype appeared many times. The chain links TRBV18 to TRBJ2-7, with D possibly being TRBD1 (5 bases). This CDR3 comprises 12 residues. Deletions cut 3 bases from V and 5 bases from J, with 8 bases between. Germline lookup yields CDR1 KGHSH and CDR2 LQKENI. The CDR3 DNA is TGTGCCAGCTCACCCGTCAGGGACGAGCAGTACTTC. Translation gives CASSPVRDEQYF.

The table lists this clonotype with many counts. The V and J genes are TRBV12-3 or TRBV12-4 and TRBJ1-2; no firm D call. The germline V and J ends were trimmed by 3 bases and 1 base, with 15 bases remaining between them. This CDR3 is built from 16 residues. CDR3: CASSFLLGSYNYGYTF. CDR3 coding DNA: TGTGCCAGCAGTTTTCTTTTGGGCAGTTATAACTATGGCTACACCTTC.

This clonotype was observed at least ten times. This sequence joins TRBV11-2 and TRBJ2-4; D gene ambiguous. V lost 2 bases to trimming and J lost 5 bases, with 7 bases between them. Germline lookup yields CDR1 SGHAT and CDR2 FQNNGV. The length of the CDR3 is 13 residues. Here the CDR3 reads CASSLNAQNIQYF. The CDR3 bases are TGTGCCAGCAGCTTAAATGCCCAAAACATTCAGTACTTC.

This clonotype was counted ten times or more. DNA for the CDR3: TGTGCCAGCAGCGGAGACAGGAGTAACACTGAAGCTTTCTTT. This gives the protein CASSGDRSNTEAFF. V usage is TRBV2 and J usage is TRBJ1-1; maybe TRBD1 (6 bases). The CDR3 contains 14 residues. Trimming removed 6 bases from V and 2 bases from J, with 13 bases in between. Per the germline V gene, CDR1 is SNHLY and CDR2 is FYNNEI. Complete variable domain (other parts from reference TRBV2 and TRBJ1-1): EPEVTQTPSHQVTQMGQEVILRCVPISNHLYFYWYRQILGQKVEFLVSFYNNEISEKSEIFDDQFSVERPDGSNFTLKIRSTKLEDSAMYFCASSGDRSNTEAFFGQGTRLTVV.

The CDR3 spells CASSLSQSGGEYEQYF. The CDR3 DNA follows: TGTGCCAGCAGCTTAAGCCAATCAGGGGGCGAATACGAGCAGTACTTC. V gene TRBV7-3 combines with J gene TRBJ2-7, with 8 positions matching TRBD1. Germline CDR1 reads SGHTA; CDR2 reads FQGTGA. The CDR3 contains 16 residues. V lost 1 base to trimming and J lost 4 bases; unmatched junction nucleotides: 9.

This clonotype was counted at least ten times. The V gene is TRBV27, the J gene TRBJ2-6; the match to TRBD1 covers 11 bases. The CDR3 runs 17 residues. J was trimmed by 2 bases and V by 4 bases; bases with no gene match: 4. Germline V gene lookup returns CDR1 MNHEY and CDR2 SMNVEV (reference sequence). The CDR3 loop is CASSYRTGGAGANVLTF. In nucleotides, the CDR3 is TGTGCCAGCAGTTACCGGACAGGGGGCGCTGGGGCCAACGTCCTGACTTTC. The full variable domain, in which reference TRBV27 and TRBJ2-6 provide the parts outside the CDR3, is EAQVTQNPRYLITVTGKKLTVTCSQNMNHEYMSWYRQDPGLGLRQIYYSMNVEVTDKGDVPEGYKVSRKEKRNFPLILESPSPNQTSLYFCASSYRTGGAGANVLTFGAGSRLTVL.

This clonotype was detected many times. The V call is TRBV5-6, the J call TRBJ2-5, with 7 bases that match TRBD1. CDR3 length equals 15 residues. The V gene end was trimmed by 4 bases and the J gene end by 2 bases; junction bases not matched to a gene: 8. CDR1 SGHDT and CDR2 YYEEEE come from the germline V gene. For the CDR3, the DNA is TGTGCCAGCAGCACCCAGACAGGGCGTCAAGAGACCCAGTACTTC. Residues: CASSTQTGRQETQYF.

This clonotype was picked up many times. V gene TRBV24-1 combines with J gene TRBJ2-3, with 8 bases lining up with TRBD1. V lost 3 bases to trimming and J lost 0 bases; unmatched junction nucleotides: 13. This CDR3 contains 19 residues. Germline values: CDR1 KGHDR, CDR2 SFDVKD. The CDR3 DNA reads as TGTGCCACCAGTGATCCGGTGGCAGGGGGCTTCTCTAGCACAGATACGCAGTATTTT. It specifies CATSDPVAGGFSSTDTQYF.

This clonotype was recorded many times. The J gene is TRBJ2-7, the V gene TRBV4-2; 7 bases fit TRBD2. Germline assignment: CDR1 LGHNA and CDR2 YNFKEQ. J gave up 5 bases and V 1 base, and 11 bases lay outside the gene matches. The CDR3 consists of 16 residues. In DNA form, the CDR3 reads TGTGCCAGCAGCCAAGGGGGGAGGGCCCTTTCGGACGAGCAGTACTTC. Its protein product is CASSQGGRALSDEQYF.